These 19 T cell receptor beta chains share one sample of origin, sequenced in a study of blood T cell repertoires in COVID-19. This table comes from immunoSEQ multiplex PCR, and its TCRdb copy is limited to in-frame clones, with some not included. The sample holds 95,000 to 150,000 clones, about 83% seen once. Sequencing was done on a sample of PBMCs or T cells enriched from blood (not recorded which). The receptor source for this set is a woman aged 30 to 39 who had recovered from COVID-19.

V usage is TRBV3-1 (or the pseudogene TRBV3-2) and J usage is TRBJ2-1; no reliable D call. The CDR3 extends over 15 amino acids. The germline CDR1 and CDR2 sequences are LGHDT and YNNKEL (reference sequence). Trimming stripped 2 bases from V and 5 bases from J, with 13 bases between. CDR3 residues: CASSQRSLGNNEQFF. The CDR3 bases are TGTGCCAGCAGCCAAAGATCCCTAGGAAACAATGAGCAGTTCTTC.

This clone was observed once. The V call is TRBV2, the J call TRBJ1-2; D not resolved. This CDR3 region has 13 residues. V lost 4 bases and J lost 2, with 8 bases in between. The V gene's germline CDR1 is SNHLY and CDR2 FYNNEI. The CDR3 loop reads CASSVEGNYGYTF. In nucleotides, the CDR3 is TGTGCCAGCAGTGTTGAGGGAAACTATGGCTACACCTTC.

This clone was detected only a few times. The chain is built from TRBV7-2 and TRBJ2-2, with 7 bases identical to TRBD2. Per germline, CDR1 SGHTA and CDR2 FQGNSA. This CDR3 has 15 amino acids. With 5 bases clipped from V and 7 bases from J, the junction kept 10 bases outside the gene matches. The CDR3 DNA reads as TGTGCCAGCAGCCGTCTAGCGGCCGCGGGCGGGGAGCTGTTTTTT. Amino acid sequence: CASSRLAAAGGELFF.

Only one count was recorded for this clone. The chain couples TRBV9 to TRBJ1-6, with 8 bases identical to TRBD1. CDR1 is SGDLS, CDR2 YYNGEE, per germline. With 2 bases clipped from V and 6 bases from J, the junction kept 4 bases outside the gene matches. This CDR3 is 15 amino acids long. The CDR3 region is CASSVTGAGNSPLHF. As DNA, the CDR3 is TGTGCCAGCAGCGTGACAGGGGCAGGTAATTCACCCCTCCACTTT.

The genes are TRBV11-2 and TRBJ2-7, with D possibly matching TRBD2 (6 bases). The CDR3 spans 12 residues. Germline V gives CDR1 SGHAT, CDR2 FQNNGV. Between the trimmed V and J ends, which lost 3 bases and 5 bases, there was a span of 8 bases. The CDR3 here is CASSFRGDEQYF. The CDR3 region has the DNA TGTGCCAGCAGCTTCCGCGGGGACGAGCAGTACTTC.

The J gene is TRBJ2-1, the V gene TRBV4-2; 8 nucleotides align to TRBD2. Germline V gene lookup returns CDR1 LGHNA and CDR2 YNFKEQ. V gave up 3 bases and J gave up 3 bases; unmatched junction bases: 10. The CDR3 consists of 17 residues. The chain's CDR3 is CASSQGGSGSFYNEQFF. CDR3 sequence (DNA): TGTGCCAGCAGCCAGGGGGGGAGCGGGAGTTTCTACAATGAGCAGTTCTTC.

The chain recombines TRBV6-1 with TRBJ2-2; 10 bases fit TRBD2. This CDR3 region has 17 residues. Per germline, CDR1 MNHNS and CDR2 SASEGT. V trimming: 2 bases; J trimming: 7 bases; junction bases outside the gene matches: 10. The CDR3 DNA reads TGTGCCAGCAGTGAACACTATGGAGCGGGAGGGCGCGGGGAGCTGTTTTTT. It codes for CASSEHYGAGGRGELFF.

The chain uses TRBV6-1 and TRBJ1-3; 8 nucleotides match TRBD1. CDR3 length: 17 amino acids. J lost 1 base, V lost 2 bases, and 7 bases had no gene match. The germline gives CDR1 MNHNS, CDR2 SASEGT. The CDR3 loop reads CASSEYPDRASGNTIYF. DNA for the CDR3: TGTGCCAGCAGTGAATATCCGGACAGGGCGTCTGGAAACACCATATATTTT.

This clone was observed a few times. The V and J genes are TRBV4-2 and TRBJ2-2; TRBD2 matches at 7 bases. CDR3 length equals 15 residues. Germline trimming cut 0 bases from V and 7 bases from J; bases unmatched to any gene: 5. Per the germline V gene, CDR1 is LGHNA and CDR2 is YNFKEQ. The CDR3 protein is CASSQDRASGGELFF. CDR3 coding DNA: TGTGCCAGCAGCCAAGATCGGGCTAGCGGCGGGGAGCTGTTTTTT.

This chain uses TRBV29-1 with TRBJ2-7, with TRBD1 identical over 7 bases. V lost 0 bases, J lost 0 bases, and 20 bases stayed unmatched. There are 20 residues in the CDR3. CDR1 is SQVTM, CDR2 ANQGSEA, per germline. The CDR3 nucleotides are TGCAGCGTTGAAGACGGCTCAGGGGGAATCCCCCCCATCTGCTCCTACGAGCAGTACTTC. It specifies CSVEDGSGGIPPICSYEQYF.

In DNA, the CDR3 is TGTGCCAGTAGTATTAAATCCCCCGGGGAGCTGTTTTTT. Amino acid sequence: CASSIKSPGELFF. V and J are TRBV19 and TRBJ2-2; D is undetermined. The CDR3 is made up of 13 amino acids. With 3 bases removed from V and 6 bases from J, the gap between germline ends came to 8 bases. CDR1 and CDR2 (germline): LNHDA, SQIVND (reference sequence).

The J gene is TRBJ2-1, the V gene TRBV24-1, with D maybe TRBD2 (6 bases). The germline V and J ends were trimmed by 3 bases and 9 bases, with 20 bases remaining between them. The CDR3 length is 16 residues. CDR1 is KGHDR, CDR2 SFDVKD, per germline. CDR3 sequence reads: CATSDPPSTSIGEQFF. The CDR3 DNA sequence: TGTGCCACCAGTGATCCCCCAAGTACTAGCATAGGTGAGCAGTTCTTC.

The rearrangement links TRBV6-5 to TRBJ1-1, with TRBD1 as a possible D gene (5 bases). Germline lookup yields CDR1 MNHEY and CDR2 SVGAGI. This CDR3 region has 13 residues. V lost 6 bases and J 12 bases, leaving 20 bases between the germline ends. Written as DNA, the CDR3 is TGTGCCAGCAGCGAGGAGTCGGGGGGAGGGACTTTCTTT. This gives the protein CASSEESGGGTFF.

In this sample, this clone turned up a few times. The rearrangement links TRBV28 to TRBJ1-1; no definite D call. CDR1 MDHEN and CDR2 SYDVKM come from the germline V gene. V was pared by 2 bases and J by 9 bases, with 7 bases between. The CDR3 is 11 amino acids. CDR3 DNA sequence: TGTGCCAGCAGTTTAAACAGAAAAGCTTTCTTT. It codes for CASSLNRKAFF. The full variable domain, with the rest looked up from reference TRBV28 and TRBJ1-1, is DVKVTQSSRYLVKRTGEKVFLECVQDMDHENMFWYRQDPGLGLRLIYFSYDVKMKEKGDIPEGYSVSREKKERFSLILESASTNQTSMYLCASSLNRKAFFGQGTRLTVV.

The chain couples TRBV18 to TRBJ2-5; TRBD1 agrees at 8 bases. The V and J ends lost 3 bases and 6 bases, in that order; junction bases with no gene match: 9. The germline V gene encodes CDR1 KGHSH and CDR2 LQKENI. The CDR3 is made up of 15 amino acids. The CDR3, as DNA: TGTGCCAGCTCACCGCGGCAGGGGGCGCGAAAGACCCAGTACTTC. It yields the protein CASSPRQGARKTQYF. Full variable domain (remainder filled in from reference TRBV18 and TRBJ2-5): NAGVMQNPRHLVRRRGQEARLRCSPMKGHSHVYWYRQLPEEGLKFMVYLQKENIIDESGMPKERFSAEFPKEGPSILRIQQVVRGDSAAYFCASSPRQGARKTQYFGPGTRLLVL.

The rearrangement uses TRBV19 and TRBJ2-1; a weak D match, TRBD1 (7 bases). V lost 1 base and J lost 5, with 15 bases in between. CDR3 size: 16 residues. In germline, CDR1 is LNHDA, CDR2 SQIVND (reference sequence). CDR3 in DNA: TGTGCCAGTAGTATAGGGAGGGGGCCCTTAGACAATGAGCAGTTCTTC. It yields the protein CASSIGRGPLDNEQFF. The whole variable domain, filled in from reference TRBV19 and TRBJ2-1, reads DGGITQSPKYLFRKEGQNVTLSCEQNLNHDAMYWYRQDPGQGLRLIYYSQIVNDFQKGDIAEGYSVSREKKESFPLTVTSAQKNPTAFYLCASSIGRGPLDNEQFFGPGTRLTVL.

The V call is TRBV28, the J call TRBJ1-6, with D tentatively TRBD1 (6 bases). V lost 4 bases, J lost 8 bases, and 12 bases lay in between. The CDR3 has 14 amino acids. Germline-derived CDR1 and CDR2 are MDHEN and SYDVKM. This CDR3 reads CASSYRVEDSPLHF. The CDR3 DNA sequence: TGTGCCAGCAGTTACAGGGTAGAAGATTCACCCCTCCACTTT.

V and J are TRBV25-1 and TRBJ2-2; 9 bases are shared with TRBD1. The CDR3 length is 13 residues. With V trimmed by 7 bases and J by 13 bases, 10 bases remained unmatched. Germline CDR1 and CDR2: MGHDK and SYGVNS. The CDR3 reads CASTRDRGGLLFF. The CDR3 region has the DNA TGTGCCAGCACCAGAGACAGGGGGGGATTGCTGTTTTTT.

J is TRBJ2-2 and V is TRBV18; D gene unclear. V was clipped by 3 bases and J by 3 bases, with 8 bases between them. CDR1 and CDR2 (germline): KGHSH, LQKENI. CDR3 length: 14 residues. In nucleotides, the CDR3 is TGTGCCAGCTCACCCAACACCTACACCGGGGAGCTGTTTTTT. It translates to CASSPNTYTGELFF. The variable domain in full, completed from reference TRBV18 and TRBJ2-2, reads NAGVMQNPRHLVRRRGQEARLRCSPMKGHSHVYWYRQLPEEGLKFMVYLQKENIIDESGMPKERFSAEFPKEGPSILRIQQVVRGDSAAYFCASSPNTYTGELFFGEGSRLTVL.